Sequencing of this TCR beta chain was carried out in a study of shared clonotypes between healthy human individuals. Study-wide background: Each donor had three CD4 naive, three CD4 memory, two CD8 naive and one CD8 memory plate.

Germline V CDR1 and CDR2: ENHRY, SYGVKD. There are 13 residues in the CDR3. V gave up 7 bases and J gave up 5 bases; unmatched junction bases: 7. Per the study methods: Junction-only sequences produced by ImmunoSEQ had no quality scores, so filtering differed. Profiling relied on immunoSEQ multiplex PCR, and the TCRdb table lists in-frame clones only, not all of them. V and J calls and clone size are as listed in that table; D and trimming were resolved from the DNA. The table lists a few hundred thousand clones, over 70% of them singletons. Sequencing was done on a sample of memory CD4+ T cells sorted from blood. The subset denotes: CD45RA-negative fraction. The chain links TRBV10-3 to TRBJ2-5; 7 nucleotides align to TRBD2. The TCR sequence derives from a man aged 25 to 45 in good health. CDR3 DNA sequence: TGTGCCATCATGGGGGGAGGGGAGGAGACCCAGTACTTC. It yields the protein CAIMGGGEETQYF.